This entry concerns a single TCR beta chain. The antigen remains undetermined. This CDR3 region has 14 residues. V was clipped by 4 bases and J by 2 bases; unmatched bases: 3. The germline V gene has CDR1 SGHRS and CDR2 YFSETQ. These data come from a study of T cells after yellow fever vaccination. Study-level information: With SMART-Seq v4 Ultra Low Input, the fractions containing low cell numbers were prepared. Study-level findings and limits: Clonotypes appearing in both CD4 and CD8 compartments existed, and their share was small. Though it reached lower strength, the secondary response hit its peak faster, day 5 versus 15.

5'RACE template switching added a universal primer site and UMIs to TCR cDNA. TCRdb fed the 5' RACE reads into MiXCR, producing one record per CDR3 protein. The sample contains hundreds of thousands of distinct CDR3 sequences, about 5.2% of which appear only once. The V call is TRBV5-1, the J call TRBJ2-1; the match to TRBD2 covers 7 bases. The sequencing used CD4+ T cells sorted from PBMCs, collected on the day of the yellow fever booster vaccination. The TCR was taken from a man aged 18 to 29 who received the YFV17D yellow fever vaccine. Written as DNA, the CDR3 is TGCGCCAGCAGCGGCGGGAGTCCCTACAATGAGCAGTTCTTC. It specifies CASSGGSPYNEQFF.